Shown below are 27 T cell receptor beta chains from a single sample sequenced in a study of T-cell reconstitution after alpha-beta-depleted transplantation in children. Unique molecular identifiers were used in preparing the TCRbeta library. TCRdb reanalysed the PCR reads using MiXCR and keeps one entry per CDR3 protein. The data show over 150,000 distinct CDR3 sequences, roughly 6.6% seen once. Sequencing used PBMCs, obtained before TCRalphabeta/CD19-depleted stem cell transplant. These receptors all stem from a boy younger than 10 with acute lymphoblastic leukemia, due to receive a stem cell transplant.

This clonotype was picked up many times. The V gene is TRBV7-2, the J gene TRBJ2-3; no clear D. The ends were cut back, 2 bases at V and 3 bases at J, with 9 bases in the middle. The CDR3 loop spans 14 amino acids. Per germline, CDR1 SGHTA and CDR2 FQGNSA. DNA for the CDR3: TGTGCCAGCAGCTTAATGGGTTTAACAGATACGCAGTATTTT. This translates into CASSLMGLTDTQYF. Full variable domain (outside the CDR3, taken from reference TRBV7-2 and TRBJ2-3): GAGVSQSPSNKVTEKGKDVELRCDPISGHTALYWYRQSLGQGLEFLIYFQGNSAPDKSGLPSDRFSAERTGGSVSTLTIQRTQQEDSAVYLCASSLMGLTDTQYFGPGTRLTVL.

The sample holds a few counts of this clonotype. V and J are TRBV4-3 and TRBJ1-2; possible D gene TRBD1, 5 bases. Germline V gene sequence: CDR1 LGHNA, CDR2 YSLEER. V was clipped by 0 bases and J by 4 bases, with 6 bases between them. This CDR3 is 13 amino acids long. CDR3 protein: CASSQDRVYGYTF. The CDR3 DNA reads TGCGCCAGCAGCCAAGACAGGGTCTATGGCTACACCTTC.

The chain combines TRBV20-1 with TRBJ1-1; TRBD1 matches 7 bases. J was trimmed by 4 bases and V by 2 bases; bases with no gene match: 4. Germline-derived CDR1 and CDR2 are DFQATT and SNEGSKA (reference sequence). The CDR3 totals 13 residues. CDR3 in DNA: TGCAGTGCTAGAACAGGGGATTTCACTGAAGCTTTCTTT. Translation: CSARTGDFTEAFF.

This clonotype showed up many times. J is TRBJ1-2 and V is TRBV6-5; D may be TRBD1 (6 bases). V lost 3 bases to trimming and J lost 6 bases, with 14 bases between them. In germline, CDR1 is MNHEY, CDR2 SVGAGI. The CDR3 loop spans 14 amino acids. The CDR3 nucleotides read TGTGCCAGCAGTTATAGGGACATCAGTAATGGCTACACCTTC. Translated: CASSYRDISNGYTF.

This clonotype was counted many times. The chain employs TRBV5-6 and TRBJ2-1; 9 positions match TRBD2. Trimming took 3 bases from V and 4 from J; bases not matched to a gene: 5. The CDR3 has 15 residues. Germline assignment: CDR1 SGHDT and CDR2 YYEEEE. The CDR3 DNA follows: TGTGCCAGCAGCTCAGTGACTAGCGGATACAATGAGCAGTTCTTC. Translating gives CASSSVTSGYNEQFF.

This clonotype was counted many times. The gene calls are TRBV3-1 and TRBJ2-7, with D unresolved. The V gene's germline CDR1 is LGHDT and CDR2 YNNKEL (reference sequence). The germline V and J ends were trimmed by 1 base and 0 bases, with 13 bases remaining between them. This CDR3 is built from 16 residues. CDR3 DNA sequence: TGTGCCAGCAGCCAAGGGTGGACGGCGATCTCCTACGAGCAGTACTTC. Translation gives CASSQGWTAISYEQYF.

This clonotype was found many times. This sequence joins TRBV28 and TRBJ2-7, with D perhaps matching TRBD1 (6 bases). Germline V gene sequence: CDR1 MDHEN, CDR2 SYDVKM. This CDR3 contains 12 residues. The V end lost 3 bases, the J end lost 6 bases, and 9 bases lay between the germline ends. The CDR3 DNA reads TGTGCCAGCAGTTTCACAGGGACCGAGCAGTACTTC. Amino acids: CASSFTGTEQYF.

The table lists this clonotype with many counts. This sequence joins TRBV20-1 and TRBJ1-6, with D hard to call. The CDR3 runs to 13 residues. Germline V gene sequence: CDR1 DFQATT, CDR2 SNEGSKA (reference sequence). The V and J ends lost 0 bases and 7 bases respectively, with 7 bases between them. CDR3 loop: CSARDLLNSPLHF. The CDR3 nucleotides read TGCAGTGCTAGAGACCTACTCAATTCACCCCTCCACTTT.

This clonotype showed up many times. The genes are TRBV20-1 and TRBJ2-7, with D possibly matching TRBD2 (6 bases). Germline V gene lookup returns CDR1 DFQATT and CDR2 SNEGSKA (reference sequence). V lost 0 bases, J lost 1 base, and 13 bases lay in between. The CDR3 runs to 15 residues. CDR3: CSAREESGRSYEQYF. The CDR3 bases are TGCAGTGCTAGAGAGGAAAGCGGGCGTTCCTACGAGCAGTACTTC.

The chain carries TRBV28 and TRBJ1-5, with TRBD1 identical over 7 bases. Germline loops: CDR1 MDHEN, CDR2 SYDVKM. V dropped 3 bases and J dropped 2; count of bases not matched to a gene: 4. The CDR3 runs 15 residues. In DNA form, the CDR3 reads TGTGCCAGCAGTTTCTATACAGGGGGCAATCAGCCCCAGCATTTT. Its translation is CASSFYTGGNQPQHF.

This clonotype was found many times. The chain couples TRBV4-3 to TRBJ2-3; the match to TRBD2 covers 7 bases. CDR1 and CDR2 from the germline V gene are LGHNA and YSLEER. Trimming at V came to 1 base and at J to 0 bases, leaving 7 bases not matched to a gene. CDR3 size: 17 residues. The CDR3 sequence is CASSQAGSGYSTDTQYF. The CDR3 DNA follows: TGCGCCAGCAGCCAAGCAGGTAGCGGGTATAGCACAGATACGCAGTATTTT.

This clonotype was seen ten or more times. The rearrangement links TRBV7-9 to TRBJ1-1; 7 bases are a match to TRBD1. Germline V gene data show CDR1 as SEHNR and CDR2 as FQNEAQ (reference sequence). V lost 4 bases to trimming and J lost 6 bases; unmatched junction nucleotides: 5. The CDR3 contains 13 residues. The CDR3 region is CASSSTGRAEAFF. CDR3 in DNA: TGTGCCAGCAGCTCGACAGGGAGGGCTGAAGCTTTCTTT.

At least ten counts were recorded for this clonotype. J is TRBJ2-1 and V is TRBV3-1; 12 nucleotides match TRBD2. CDR3 size: 16 residues. Germline trimming cut 0 bases from V and 4 bases from J; bases unmatched to any gene: 1. The germline CDR1 and CDR2 sequences are LGHDT and YNNKEL (reference sequence). The CDR3 region has the DNA TGTGCCAGCAGCCAAGACGGACTAGCGGGATACAATGAGCAGTTCTTC. Residues: CASSQDGLAGYNEQFF.

This clonotype has more than one count but fewer than ten. V gene TRBV27 combines with J gene TRBJ2-7, with 12 bases aligning to TRBD2. The J segment lost 9 bases and the V segment lost 5 bases, leaving 11 bases of the junction unmatched. The germline gives CDR1 MNHEY, CDR2 SMNVEV (reference sequence). This CDR3 has 15 residues. The CDR3 DNA follows: TGTGCCAGCAGTCCCAAGCTAGCGGGAGGGCCCGGGCAGTACTTC. It yields the protein CASSPKLAGGPGQYF.

This clonotype was found many times. The rearrangement uses TRBV5-4 and TRBJ2-1; D gene ambiguous. Trimming removed 4 bases from V and 0 bases from J, with 14 bases in between. Germline V CDR1 and CDR2: SGHNT, YYREEE (reference sequence). CDR3 length equals 16 residues. The DNA for the CDR3 is TGTGCCAGCAGCAAAGACTTAGTCGGCTCCTACAATGAGCAGTTCTTC. Encoded protein: CASSKDLVGSYNEQFF. Using reference TRBV5-4 and TRBJ2-1 for the parts outside the CDR3, the full variable domain is ETGVTQSPTHLIKTRGQQVTLRCSSQSGHNTVSWYQQALGQGPQFIFQYYREEENGRGNFPPRFSGLQFPNYSSELNVNALELDDSALYLCASSKDLVGSYNEQFFGPGTRLTVL.

About this clonotype itself: A much larger clone lies a single base off, so this may be a read error. V and J are TRBV7-9 and TRBJ2-7; no clear D. V lost 6 bases and J 2 bases, leaving 5 bases between the germline ends. This CDR3 is 11 amino acids long. Germline V gene data show CDR1 as SEHNR and CDR2 as FQNEAQ (reference sequence). CDR3 sequence: CASSHAYEQYF. The CDR3 DNA reads as TGTGCCAGCAGTCATGCCTACGAGCAGTACTTC.

This clonotype was detected ten times or more. The CDR3 protein is CASSGGAGEQFF. The CDR3 coding sequence is TGTGCCTCTAGCGGGGGGGCCGGTGAGCAGTTCTTC. The chain has TRBV6-5 and TRBJ2-1; the match to TRBD2 covers 12 bases. This CDR3 spans 12 amino acids. V lost 11 bases and J lost 9; bases outside the gene matches: 5. In germline, CDR1 is MNHEY, CDR2 SVGAGI.

This clonotype was counted ten times or more. The chain is built from TRBV6-2 or TRBV6-3 and TRBJ2-2; D is uncertain. Trimming took off 2 bases at V and 5 bases at J, with 9 bases between the two ends. Per germline, CDR1 MNHEY and CDR2 SVGEGT. The CDR3 is 14 residues long. The CDR3 region is CASSYQHQTGELFF. CDR3 nucleotides: TGTGCCAGCAGTTACCAACATCAGACCGGGGAGCTGTTTTTT.

This clonotype was counted at least ten times. The gene calls are TRBV28 and TRBJ2-5; 9 bases align to TRBD2. Germline CDR1 reads MDHEN; CDR2 reads SYDVKM. V lost 1 base to trimming and J lost 0 bases; unmatched junction nucleotides: 9. The CDR3 has 18 residues. The chain's CDR3 is CASSLFPPASGNQETQYF. CDR3 sequence (DNA): TGTGCCAGCAGTTTATTTCCCCCGGCTAGCGGGAACCAAGAGACCCAGTACTTC.

The J gene is TRBJ2-3, the V gene TRBV5-1, with 13 nucleotides matching TRBD2. CDR1 and CDR2 from the germline V gene are SGHRS and YFSETQ. Trimming cost V 4 bases and J 9 bases; bases outside gene matches: 8. The CDR3 extends over 15 amino acids. The CDR3, as DNA: TGCGCCAGCAGCGCCGGACTAGCGGGAGTCGAGACGCAGTATTTT. This translates into CASSAGLAGVETQYF.

This clonotype has at least ten counts. V usage is TRBV3-1 and J usage is TRBJ2-7; a possible D gene is TRBD2 (6 bases). Germline V CDR1 and CDR2: LGHDT, YNNKEL (reference sequence). V was clipped by 0 bases and J by 0 bases, with 9 bases between them. The length of the CDR3 is 15 residues. The CDR3 region has the DNA TGTGCCAGCAGCCAAGATAGCGGACTCTCCTACGAGCAGTACTTC. Translated: CASSQDSGLSYEQYF.

The V gene is TRBV28, the J gene TRBJ1-6; 9 nucleotides line up with TRBD1. V gave up 4 bases and J gave up 8 bases; unmatched junction bases: 6. The CDR3 runs 15 residues. Germline loops: CDR1 MDHEN, CDR2 SYDVKM. The CDR3 DNA is TGTGCCAGCAGTTACCCGGGACAGGGTTATTCACCCCTCCACTTT. It is translated as CASSYPGQGYSPLHF.

This clonotype was seen ten or more times. The chain employs TRBV3-1 and TRBJ2-2, with TRBD2 identical over 9 bases. The CDR3 covers 17 residues. V lost 2 bases, J lost 0 bases, and 4 bases stayed unmatched. CDR1 LGHDT and CDR2 YNNKEL come from the germline V gene (reference sequence). CDR3 in amino acids: CASSQISGGANTGELFF. The CDR3 DNA reads TGTGCCAGCAGCCAAATTAGCGGGGGTGCGAACACCGGGGAGCTGTTTTTT.

This clonotype occurred many times. V usage is TRBV5-5 and J usage is TRBJ2-2, with D possibly being TRBD1 (5 bases). CDR1 is SGHKS and CDR2 is YYEKEE in the germline V gene (reference sequence). V lost 2 bases to trimming and J lost 4 bases, with 12 bases between them. This CDR3 is 15 amino acids long. CDR3: CASSLRVTGTGELFF. For the CDR3, the DNA is TGTGCCAGCAGCTTACGGGTTACAGGCACCGGGGAGCTGTTTTTT.

The chain couples TRBV3-1 to TRBJ2-7; 7 bases fit TRBD1. With 0 bases clipped from V and 12 bases from J, the junction kept 8 bases outside the gene matches. The CDR3 contains 13 residues. CDR1 is LGHDT, CDR2 YNNKEL, per germline (reference sequence). The CDR3 loop reads CASSQDVGGAGYF. The CDR3 coding sequence is TGTGCCAGCAGCCAAGATGTAGGGGGCGCAGGGTACTTC.

V and J are TRBV7-2 and TRBJ2-7; D is possibly TRBD1 (6 bases). With 5 bases removed from V and 0 bases from J, the gap between germline ends came to 14 bases. In germline, CDR1 is SGHTA, CDR2 FQGNSA. This CDR3 is built from 15 residues. The CDR3 DNA is TGTGCCAGCAGCATGACAGGCCAGGTCTCCTACGAGCAGTACTTC. Encoded protein: CASSMTGQVSYEQYF.

This clonotype was recorded many times. The chain is built from TRBV7-9 and TRBJ2-1, with D perhaps TRBD1 (5 bases). This CDR3 is built from 13 residues. Germline CDR1 and CDR2: SEHNR and FQNEAQ (reference sequence). V was clipped by 10 bases and J by 6 bases, with 16 bases between them. Here the CDR3 DNA reads TGTGCCACTGGGGCACTCTGGGGCAATGAGCAGTTCTTC. It encodes CATGALWGNEQFF. The variable domain in full, with the rest retrieved from reference TRBV7-9 and TRBJ2-1, is DTGVSQNPRHKITKRGQNVTFRCDPISEHNRLYWYRQTLGQGPEFLTYFQNEAQLEKSRLLSDRFSAERPKGSFSTLEIQRTEQGDSAMYLCATGALWGNEQFFGPGTRLTVL.